Included here is one T cell receptor beta chain sequence, with context. This specimen belongs to a study of blood T cell repertoires in COVID-19. About the research overall: Specimens from acute and convalescent COVID-19 originated in the United States, Italy and Spain.

The table came from immunoSEQ multiplex PCR; TCRdb's copy has only in-frame clones and leaves some out. This table has 71,000 or so clones, roughly 80% appearing once. Germline loops: CDR1 LGHDT, CDR2 YNNKEL (reference sequence). V was shortened by 0 bases and J by 4 bases, with 12 bases between the two germline ends. There are 15 residues in the CDR3. The source of this sequence is a man aged 65 to 85 with acute or convalescent COVID-19. The chain couples TRBV3-1 (or the pseudogene TRBV3-2) to TRBJ2-5; the D gene is possibly TRBD2 (5 bases). The sample taken for sequencing was peripheral blood. Here the CDR3 DNA reads TGTGCCAGCAGCCAAGATCGGTTGGCGGGAGAGACCCAGTACTTC. It translates to CASSQDRLAGETQYF.